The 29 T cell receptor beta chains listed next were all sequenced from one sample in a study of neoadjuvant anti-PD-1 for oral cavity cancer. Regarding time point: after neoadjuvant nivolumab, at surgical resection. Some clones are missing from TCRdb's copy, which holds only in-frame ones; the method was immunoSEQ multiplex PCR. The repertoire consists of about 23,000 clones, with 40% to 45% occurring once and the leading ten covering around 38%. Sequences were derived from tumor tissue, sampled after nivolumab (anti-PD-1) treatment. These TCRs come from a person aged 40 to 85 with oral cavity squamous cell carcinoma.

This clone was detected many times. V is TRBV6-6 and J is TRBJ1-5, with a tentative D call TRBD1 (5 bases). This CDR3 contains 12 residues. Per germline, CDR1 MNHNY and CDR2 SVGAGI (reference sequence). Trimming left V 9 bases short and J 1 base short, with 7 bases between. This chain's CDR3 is CASRDSNQPQHF. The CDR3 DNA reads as TGTGCCAGTCGGGACAGCAATCAGCCCCAGCATTTT.

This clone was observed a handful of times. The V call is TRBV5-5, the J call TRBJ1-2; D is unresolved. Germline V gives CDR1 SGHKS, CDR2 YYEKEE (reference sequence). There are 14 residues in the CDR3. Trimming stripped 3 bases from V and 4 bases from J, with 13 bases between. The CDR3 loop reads CASSYAQRAYGYTF. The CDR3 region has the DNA TGTGCCAGCAGCTACGCGCAAAGAGCCTATGGCTACACCTTC.

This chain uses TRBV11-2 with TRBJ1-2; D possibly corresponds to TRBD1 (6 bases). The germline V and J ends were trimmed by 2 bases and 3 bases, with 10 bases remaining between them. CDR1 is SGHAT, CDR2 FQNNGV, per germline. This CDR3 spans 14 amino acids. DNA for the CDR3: TGTGCCAGCAGCTTAAATGGGGGCGACTATGGCTACACCTTC. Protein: CASSLNGGDYGYTF.

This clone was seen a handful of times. The CDR3 DNA follows: TGTGCCACCAGGACAGGGGAAAACGGGGAGCTGTTTTTT. Amino acid sequence: CATRTGENGELFF. This chain connects TRBV6-5 to TRBJ2-2, with TRBD1 matching over 9 bases. The CDR3 length is 13 residues. V lost 10 bases to trimming and J lost 7 bases; unmatched junction nucleotides: 7. Germline CDR1 reads MNHEY; CDR2 reads SVGAGI.

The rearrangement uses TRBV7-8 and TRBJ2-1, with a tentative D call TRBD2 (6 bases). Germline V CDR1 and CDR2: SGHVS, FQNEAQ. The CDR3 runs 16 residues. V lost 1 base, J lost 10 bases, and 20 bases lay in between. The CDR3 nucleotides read TGTGCCAGCAGCTTAGGTTCCGGGGTGCGGGGTTCCGAGCAGTTCTTC. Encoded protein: CASSLGSGVRGSEQFF.

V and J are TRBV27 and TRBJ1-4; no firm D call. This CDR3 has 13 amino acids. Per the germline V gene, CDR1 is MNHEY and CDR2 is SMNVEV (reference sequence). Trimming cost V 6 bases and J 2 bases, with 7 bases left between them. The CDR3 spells CASRTGTNEKLFF. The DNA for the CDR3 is TGTGCCAGCAGAACGGGTACTAATGAAAAACTGTTTTTT.

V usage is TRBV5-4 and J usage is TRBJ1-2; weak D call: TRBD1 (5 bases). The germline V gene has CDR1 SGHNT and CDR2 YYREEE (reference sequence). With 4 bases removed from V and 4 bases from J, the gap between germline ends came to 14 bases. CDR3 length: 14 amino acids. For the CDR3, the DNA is TGTGCCAGCAGCGGGCAGGGACGCCGCTATGGCTACACCTTC. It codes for CASSGQGRRYGYTF.

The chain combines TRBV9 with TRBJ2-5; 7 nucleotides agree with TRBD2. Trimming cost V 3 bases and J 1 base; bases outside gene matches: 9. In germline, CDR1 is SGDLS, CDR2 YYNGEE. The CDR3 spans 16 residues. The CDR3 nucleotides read TGTGCCAGCAGCGAGGGAGCGGGGATAACCCAAGAGACCCAGTACTTC. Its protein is CASSEGAGITQETQYF.

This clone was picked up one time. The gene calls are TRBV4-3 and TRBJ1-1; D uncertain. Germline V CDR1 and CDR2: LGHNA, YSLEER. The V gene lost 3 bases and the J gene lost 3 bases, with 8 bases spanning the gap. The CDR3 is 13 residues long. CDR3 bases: TGCGCCAGCAGCCAGGGTCCATACACTGAAGCTTTCTTT. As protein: CASSQGPYTEAFF.

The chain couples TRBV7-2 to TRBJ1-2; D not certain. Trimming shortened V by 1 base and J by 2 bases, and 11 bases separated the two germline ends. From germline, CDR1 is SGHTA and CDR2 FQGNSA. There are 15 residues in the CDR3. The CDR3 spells CASSLGSNGNYGYTF. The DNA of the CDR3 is TGTGCCAGCAGCTTAGGCAGTAACGGAAACTATGGCTACACCTTC.

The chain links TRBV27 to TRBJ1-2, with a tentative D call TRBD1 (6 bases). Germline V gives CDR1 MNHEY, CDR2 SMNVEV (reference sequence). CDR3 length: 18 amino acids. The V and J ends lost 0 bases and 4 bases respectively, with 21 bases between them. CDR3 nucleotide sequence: TGTGCCAGCAGTTTATCATTCCGTGTGGGGGGCGGAGGCTATGGCTACACCTTC. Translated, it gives CASSLSFRVGGGGYGYTF.

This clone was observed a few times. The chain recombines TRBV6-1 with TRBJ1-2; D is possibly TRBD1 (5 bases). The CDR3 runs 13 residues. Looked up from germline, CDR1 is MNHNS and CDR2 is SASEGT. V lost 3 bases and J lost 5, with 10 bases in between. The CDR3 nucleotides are TGTGCCAGCAGTGAGTTGGGGGGGTATGGCTACACCTTC. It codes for CASSELGGYGYTF.

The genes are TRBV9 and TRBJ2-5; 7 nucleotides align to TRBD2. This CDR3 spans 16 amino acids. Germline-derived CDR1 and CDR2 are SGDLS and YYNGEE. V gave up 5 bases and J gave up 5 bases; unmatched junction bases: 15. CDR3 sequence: CASSDGISGLGETQYF. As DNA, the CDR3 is TGTGCCAGCAGTGACGGAATTAGCGGGTTGGGCGAGACCCAGTACTTC.

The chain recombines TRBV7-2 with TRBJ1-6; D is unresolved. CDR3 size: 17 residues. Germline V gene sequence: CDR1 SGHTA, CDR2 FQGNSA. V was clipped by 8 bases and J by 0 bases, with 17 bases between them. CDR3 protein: CASSNLAGLSYNSPLHF. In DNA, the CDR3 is TGTGCCAGCTCTAACTTGGCAGGTCTCTCCTATAATTCACCCCTCCACTTT.

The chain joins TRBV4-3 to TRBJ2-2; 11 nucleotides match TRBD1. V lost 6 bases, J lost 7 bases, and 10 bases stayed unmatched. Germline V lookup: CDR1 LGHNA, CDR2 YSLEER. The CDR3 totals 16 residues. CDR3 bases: TGCGCCAGCAGTCCAGGACAGGGGGCTCCCGGCGGGGAGCTGTTTTTT. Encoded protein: CASSPGQGAPGGELFF.

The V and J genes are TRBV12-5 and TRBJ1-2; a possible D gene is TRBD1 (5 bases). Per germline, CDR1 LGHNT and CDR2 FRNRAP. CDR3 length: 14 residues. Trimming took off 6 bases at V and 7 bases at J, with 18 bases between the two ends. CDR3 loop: CASGLTDRIGGYTF. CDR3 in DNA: TGTGCTAGTGGCCTTACAGACAGAATCGGTGGCTACACCTTC.

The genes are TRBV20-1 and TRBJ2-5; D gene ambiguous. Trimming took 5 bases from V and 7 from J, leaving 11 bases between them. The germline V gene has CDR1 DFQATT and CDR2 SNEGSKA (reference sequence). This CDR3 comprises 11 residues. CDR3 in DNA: TGCAGTGCTCCCCTTATAGGGACCCAGTACTTC. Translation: CSAPLIGTQYF.

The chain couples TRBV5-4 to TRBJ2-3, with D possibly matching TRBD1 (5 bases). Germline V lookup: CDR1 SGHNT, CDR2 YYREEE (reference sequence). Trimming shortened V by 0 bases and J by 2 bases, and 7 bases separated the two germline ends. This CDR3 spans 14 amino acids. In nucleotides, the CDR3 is TGTGCCAGCAGCTTGGCGACAGACACAGATACGCAGTATTTT. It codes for CASSLATDTDTQYF.

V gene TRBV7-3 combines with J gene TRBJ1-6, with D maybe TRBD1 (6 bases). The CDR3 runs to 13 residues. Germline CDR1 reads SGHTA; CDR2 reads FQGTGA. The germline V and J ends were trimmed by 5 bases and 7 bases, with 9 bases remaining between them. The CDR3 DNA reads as TGTGCCAGCAGCGCCGGGACAAATTCACCCCTCCACTTT. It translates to CASSAGTNSPLHF.

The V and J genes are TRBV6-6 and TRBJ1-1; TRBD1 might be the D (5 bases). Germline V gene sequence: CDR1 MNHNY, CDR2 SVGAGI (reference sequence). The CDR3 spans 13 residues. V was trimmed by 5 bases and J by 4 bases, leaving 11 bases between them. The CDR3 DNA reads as TGTGCCAGCAGTAACCCCGGGGGCACTGAAGCTTTCTTT. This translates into CASSNPGGTEAFF.

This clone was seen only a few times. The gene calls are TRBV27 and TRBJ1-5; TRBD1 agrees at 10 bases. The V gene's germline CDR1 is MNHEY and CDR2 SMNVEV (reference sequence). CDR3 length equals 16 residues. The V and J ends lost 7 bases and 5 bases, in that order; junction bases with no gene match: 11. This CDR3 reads CASTKYSGTGDQPQHF. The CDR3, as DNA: TGTGCCAGCACAAAATATTCCGGGACAGGGGATCAGCCCCAGCATTTT.

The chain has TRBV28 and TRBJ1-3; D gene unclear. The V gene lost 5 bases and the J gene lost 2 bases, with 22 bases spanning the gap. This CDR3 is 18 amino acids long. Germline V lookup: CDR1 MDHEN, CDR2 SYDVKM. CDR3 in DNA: TGTGCCAGCAGTCCCTCCGGAGGCGGAGGGTTGGCTGGAAACACCATATATTTT. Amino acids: CASSPSGGGGLAGNTIYF.

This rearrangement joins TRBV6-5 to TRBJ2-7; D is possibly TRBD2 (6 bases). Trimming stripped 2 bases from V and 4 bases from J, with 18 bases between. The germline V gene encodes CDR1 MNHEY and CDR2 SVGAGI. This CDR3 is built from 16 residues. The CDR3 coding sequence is TGTGCCAGCAGTTACGAACCGGAGGGAAGTATTTACGAGCAGTACTTC. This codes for CASSYEPEGSIYEQYF.

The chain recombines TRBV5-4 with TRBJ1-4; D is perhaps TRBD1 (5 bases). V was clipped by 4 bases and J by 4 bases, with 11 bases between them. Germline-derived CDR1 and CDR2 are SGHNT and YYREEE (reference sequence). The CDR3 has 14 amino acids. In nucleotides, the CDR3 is TGTGCCAGCAGCCTTGACAGATATAATGAAAAACTGTTTTTT. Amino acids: CASSLDRYNEKLFF.

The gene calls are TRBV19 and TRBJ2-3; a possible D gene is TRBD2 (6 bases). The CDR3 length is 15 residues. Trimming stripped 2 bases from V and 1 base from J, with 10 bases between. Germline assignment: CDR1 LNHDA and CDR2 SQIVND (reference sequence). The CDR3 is CASSIPGVGTDTQYF. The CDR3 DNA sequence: TGTGCCAGTAGTATACCGGGGGTTGGCACAGATACGCAGTATTTT.

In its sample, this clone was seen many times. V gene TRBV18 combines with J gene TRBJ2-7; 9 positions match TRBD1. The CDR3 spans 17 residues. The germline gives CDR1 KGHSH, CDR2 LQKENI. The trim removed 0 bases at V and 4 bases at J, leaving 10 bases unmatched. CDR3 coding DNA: TGTGCCAGCTCACCACCGTGGGGGGGACAGGGACTTTACGAGCAGTACTTC. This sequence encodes CASSPPWGGQGLYEQYF.

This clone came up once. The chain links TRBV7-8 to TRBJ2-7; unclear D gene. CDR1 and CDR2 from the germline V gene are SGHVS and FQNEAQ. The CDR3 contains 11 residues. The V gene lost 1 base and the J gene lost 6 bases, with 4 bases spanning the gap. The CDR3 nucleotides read TGTGCCAGCAGCTTAGTGTCCGAGCAGTACTTC. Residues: CASSLVSEQYF.

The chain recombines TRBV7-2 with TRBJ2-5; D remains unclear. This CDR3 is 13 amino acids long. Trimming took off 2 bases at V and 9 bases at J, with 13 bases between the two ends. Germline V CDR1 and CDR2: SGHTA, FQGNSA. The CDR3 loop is CASSLIPRGPQYF. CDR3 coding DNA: TGTGCCAGCAGCTTAATCCCCCGTGGTCCCCAGTACTTC.

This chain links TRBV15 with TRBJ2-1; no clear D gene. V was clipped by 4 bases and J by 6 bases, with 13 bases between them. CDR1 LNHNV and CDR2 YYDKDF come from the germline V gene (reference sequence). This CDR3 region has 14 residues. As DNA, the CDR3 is TGTGCCACCAGCACTTACGCCGCTCTCAATGAGCAGTTCTTC. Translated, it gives CATSTYAALNEQFF.